Each of the 27 T cell receptor beta chains below was sequenced from the same sample in a study of T cells in Graves' hyperthyroidism and ophthalmopathy. Amplification of TCR beta CDR3 regions used RNA as the template. HTBI primers were employed in a first-round RT-PCR of the TCR CDR3. TCRdb independently ran MiXCR on the multiplex PCR reads; one entry per CDR3 protein. The sample includes about 350,000 distinct CDR3 sequences, more than 11% seen only once; the top ten take under 30%. Sequencing was performed on blood. The source is a woman in her twenties or thirties with Graves' hyperthyroidism.

This sequence joins TRBV30 and TRBJ2-1; D not resolved. This CDR3 comprises 12 residues. Trimming took off 5 bases at V and 3 bases at J, with 8 bases between the two ends. The germline V gene encodes CDR1 GTSNPN and CDR2 SVGIG (reference sequence). CDR3: CAWDTNYNEQFF. The DNA for the CDR3 is TGTGCCTGGGACACGAACTACAATGAGCAGTTCTTC.

The rearrangement links TRBV5-4 to TRBJ1-2; maybe TRBD1 (6 bases). The CDR3 length is 13 residues. V dropped 2 bases and J dropped 8 bases, with 13 bases sitting between them. The germline CDR1 and CDR2 sequences are SGHNT and YYREEE (reference sequence). CDR3 DNA sequence: TGTGCCAGCAGCTTCGGACAGATCATAGGCTACACCTTC. It translates to CASSFGQIIGYTF.

The rearrangement joins TRBV20-1 to TRBJ1-6; 7 bases are shared with TRBD1. The CDR3 is 15 amino acids. Germline V gene data show CDR1 as DFQATT and CDR2 as SNEGSKA (reference sequence). Unmatched junction bases numbered 13, after V lost 7 bases and J lost 7 bases. For the CDR3, the DNA is TGCAGTGGGACACGACAGGGAAGAACCAATTCACCCCTCCACTTT. Translated, it gives CSGTRQGRTNSPLHF.

This clonotype was seen a handful of times. The chain couples TRBV19 to TRBJ1-2, with TRBD1 as a possible D gene (5 bases). V lost 3 bases and J 9 bases, leaving 26 bases between the germline ends. Per germline, CDR1 LNHDA and CDR2 SQIVND (reference sequence). CDR3 length: 17 residues. Written as DNA, the CDR3 is TGTGCCAGTAGTATCGGAAGGGGAGGGTCCGACGGGCGAAGCTACACCTTC. Translating gives CASSIGRGGSDGRSYTF.

The chain couples TRBV15 to TRBJ2-7; D not resolved. Germline assignment: CDR1 LNHNV and CDR2 YYDKDF (reference sequence). V lost 1 base and J 0 bases, leaving 7 bases between the germline ends. This CDR3 comprises 14 residues. In nucleotides, the CDR3 is TGTGCCACCAGCAGAGGTGGGATCTCCTACGAGCAGTACTTC. Translated: CATSRGGISYEQYF.

This clonotype occurred many times. V and J are TRBV20-1 and TRBJ2-7, with 7 bases that match TRBD2. The trim removed 5 bases at V and 3 bases at J, leaving 4 bases unmatched. The CDR3 runs 12 residues. Germline V gene data show CDR1 as DFQATT and CDR2 as SNEGSKA (reference sequence). CDR3 sequence (DNA): TGCAGTGCTGGGCTAGCGGTCTACGAGCAGTACTTC. Its translation is CSAGLAVYEQYF.

This clonotype was seen a few times. The J gene is TRBJ1-2, the V gene TRBV7-9, with D perhaps TRBD1 (5 bases). In germline, CDR1 is SEHNR, CDR2 FQNEAQ (reference sequence). This CDR3 has 13 amino acids. Trimming left V 5 bases short and J 2 bases short, with 9 bases between. The CDR3 region is CASSHGGNYGYTF. The CDR3 nucleotides read TGTGCCAGCAGCCATGGGGGGAACTATGGCTACACCTTC. The entire variable domain, with the rest obtained from reference TRBV7-9 and TRBJ1-2, is as follows: DTGVSQNPRHKITKRGQNVTFRCDPISEHNRLYWYRQTLGQGPEFLTYFQNEAQLEKSRLLSDRFSAERPKGSFSTLEIQRTEQGDSAMYLCASSHGGNYGYTFGSGTRLTVV.

The rearrangement uses TRBV4-2 and TRBJ2-7; D may be TRBD2 (5 bases). The CDR3 extends over 14 amino acids. V lost 1 base and J 6 bases, leaving 13 bases between the germline ends. Germline V gives CDR1 LGHNA, CDR2 YNFKEQ. CDR3 nucleotide sequence: TGTGCCAGCAGCCAAGTCGACTCGGAGGTCGAGCAGTACTTC. This translates into CASSQVDSEVEQYF.

This clonotype was seen ten or more times. This chain links TRBV20-1 with TRBJ2-7, with unresolved D. Germline lookup yields CDR1 DFQATT and CDR2 SNEGSKA (reference sequence). Trimming left V 4 bases short and J 6 bases short, with 19 bases between. This CDR3 region has 14 residues. CDR3 sequence reads: CSATPDASALEQYF. CDR3 in DNA: TGCAGTGCTACTCCTGACGCCTCGGCGCTCGAGCAGTACTTC.

This clonotype has only a few counts. The V gene is TRBV18, the J gene TRBJ2-7; D possibly uses TRBD1 or TRBD2 (6 bases each). The CDR3 sequence is 15 residues long. Trimming left V 6 bases short and J 5 bases short, with 20 bases between. CDR1 and CDR2 (germline): KGHSH, LQKENI. The CDR3 here is CASSSTGGGIDEQYF. In DNA form, the CDR3 reads TGTGCCAGCTCTTCAACCGGAGGGGGGATCGACGAGCAGTACTTC. Based on the CDR3 plus reference TRBV18 and TRBJ2-7, the full variable domain is NAGVMQNPRHLVRRRGQEARLRCSPMKGHSHVYWYRQLPEEGLKFMVYLQKENIIDESGMPKERFSAEFPKEGPSILRIQQVVRGDSAAYFCASSSTGGGIDEQYFGPGTRLTVT.

This clonotype was counted many times. V usage is TRBV12-3 or TRBV12-4 and J usage is TRBJ2-7; D perhaps matches TRBD2 (6 bases). This CDR3 spans 15 amino acids. Trimming pared 4 bases from V and 7 bases from J, leaving 20 bases between. CDR3 sequence (DNA): TGTGCCAGCAGTTCCGGGACTCCATTCAGTGGGGAGCAGTACTTC. Protein sequence: CASSSGTPFSGEQYF.

The genes are TRBV29-1 and TRBJ2-1; the D gene could be TRBD1 or TRBD2 (5 bases each). Trimming took 7 bases from V and 4 from J, leaving 11 bases between them. Germline V CDR1 and CDR2: SQVTM, ANQGSEA. This CDR3 is 12 amino acids long. The CDR3 DNA sequence: TGCAGCGCCTGGGACGGATACAATGAGCAGTTCTTC. It translates to CSAWDGYNEQFF.

This clonotype was counted only a few times. This chain joins TRBV3-1 and TRBJ2-7, with D perhaps matching TRBD2 (5 bases). The CDR3 covers 13 residues. Germline CDR1 is LGHDT and CDR2 is YNNKEL (reference sequence). V shed 0 bases and J shed 8 bases, with 11 bases lying between them. Here the CDR3 DNA reads TGTGCCAGCAGCCAAGACCGGGGAGTGCAGCAGTACTTC. Protein sequence: CASSQDRGVQQYF.

CDR3 region: CSAIDPNFYEQYF. CDR3 nucleotide sequence: TGCAGTGCTATCGACCCTAATTTCTACGAGCAGTACTTC. The V and J genes are TRBV20-1 and TRBJ2-7, with D uncertain. This CDR3 spans 13 amino acids. Germline CDR1 reads DFQATT; CDR2 reads SNEGSKA (reference sequence). V lost 4 bases, J lost 3 bases, and 13 bases lay in between.

This clonotype was picked up a small number of times. The chain is built from TRBV7-3 and TRBJ2-1, with TRBD2 matching 7 bases. CDR1 is SGHTA and CDR2 is FQGTGA in the germline V gene. CDR3 length equals 12 residues. Germline trimming cut 6 bases from V and 14 bases from J; bases unmatched to any gene: 10. The chain's CDR3 is CASSPRAGVEFF. In DNA form, the CDR3 reads TGTGCCAGCAGTCCGAGGGCGGGAGTGGAGTTCTTC.

At least ten counts were recorded for this clonotype. V usage is TRBV28 and J usage is TRBJ1-3; maybe TRBD1 (5 bases). The CDR3 runs 14 residues. Between the trimmed V and J ends, which lost 5 bases and 3 bases, there was a span of 11 bases. In germline, CDR1 is MDHEN, CDR2 SYDVKM. This CDR3 reads CASSLRVGGNTIYF. The CDR3 DNA reads as TGTGCCAGCAGTCTCAGGGTCGGTGGAAACACCATATATTTT. Full variable domain (rest looked up from reference TRBV28 and TRBJ1-3): DVKVTQSSRYLVKRTGEKVFLECVQDMDHENMFWYRQDPGLGLRLIYFSYDVKMKEKGDIPEGYSVSREKKERFSLILESASTNQTSMYLCASSLRVGGNTIYFGEGSWLTVV.

Notes on this clonotype: A much larger clone sits a single nucleotide away, making a read error possible. The chain uses TRBV5-1 and TRBJ1-1, with D tentatively TRBD1 (5 bases). The CDR3 spans 14 residues. CDR1 and CDR2 from the germline V gene are SGHRS and YFSETQ. The CDR3 loop reads CASSLAGGDAEACF. The CDR3 bases are TGCGCCAGCAGCTTGGCCGGGGGTGACGCTGAAGCTTGCTTT.

This clonotype was detected ten times or more. The chain couples TRBV7-2 to TRBJ2-1; 7 nucleotides match TRBD2. This CDR3 comprises 14 residues. Unmatched junction bases numbered 7, after V lost 5 bases and J lost 6 bases. Per the germline V gene, CDR1 is SGHTA and CDR2 is FQGNSA. The CDR3 DNA sequence: TGTGCCAGCAGCCCCTCCGGACTAGGCAATGAGCAGTTCTTC. Residues: CASSPSGLGNEQFF.

This clonotype has only a few counts. The V call is TRBV28, the J call TRBJ2-1; 13 nucleotides align to TRBD2. The germline V gene encodes CDR1 MDHEN and CDR2 SYDVKM. The CDR3 is made up of 16 amino acids. J gave up 4 bases and V 5 bases, and 5 bases lay outside the gene matches. The CDR3 loop is CASSGRLAGGYNEQFF. The CDR3 nucleotides are TGTGCCAGCAGTGGAAGACTAGCGGGAGGATACAATGAGCAGTTCTTC.

This clonotype was detected ten times or more. V and J are TRBV28 and TRBJ2-3; D may match TRBD1 or TRBD2 (5 bases each). Trimming shortened V by 4 bases and J by 4 bases, and 6 bases separated the two germline ends. The germline gives CDR1 MDHEN, CDR2 SYDVKM. This CDR3 has 12 amino acids. This CDR3 is CASSSGPDTQYF. The CDR3 nucleotides are TGTGCCAGCAGTTCGGGGCCAGATACGCAGTATTTT.

This clonotype was picked up a small number of times. This chain links TRBV28 with TRBJ2-7, with D uncertain. The V end was cut by 6 bases, the J end by 2 bases, with 17 bases between. The CDR3 has 15 residues. From germline, CDR1 is MDHEN and CDR2 SYDVKM. CDR3 in DNA: TGTGCCAGCAGGATCGCTTCTGCGGCCCCCTACGAGCAGTACTTC. It is translated as CASRIASAAPYEQYF.

On this clonotype itself: A much larger clone is a single base away; this may be a read error. The chain combines TRBV3-1 with TRBJ1-6; D is unresolved. This CDR3 region has 13 residues. V shed 4 bases and J shed 7 bases, with 8 bases lying between them. Germline CDR1 reads LGHDT; CDR2 reads YNNKEL (reference sequence). CDR3 sequence: CASSRQLNSPLHF. CDR3 nucleotide sequence: TGTGCCAGCAGCCGGCAGTTAAATTCACCCCTCCACTTT. Supplemented by reference TRBV3-1 and TRBJ1-6, the full variable domain reads DTAVSQTPKYLVTQMGNDKSIKCEQNLGHDTMYWYKQDSKKFLKIMFSYNNKELIINETVPNRFSPKSPDKAHLNLHINSLELGDSAVYFCASSRQLNSPLHFGNGTRLTVT.

CDR3 in amino acids: CASSVDGRRDTEAFF. CDR3 bases: TGTGCCAGCAGCGTAGACGGGCGGAGGGACACTGAAGCTTTCTTT. The chain joins TRBV9 to TRBJ1-1; no reliable D call. The CDR3 runs to 15 residues. CDR1 SGDLS and CDR2 YYNGEE come from the germline V gene. V was clipped by 0 bases and J by 3 bases, with 12 bases between them.

Only a few counts were recorded for this clonotype. The genes are TRBV27 and TRBJ2-7; TRBD2 agrees at 7 bases. In germline, CDR1 is MNHEY, CDR2 SMNVEV (reference sequence). The CDR3 consists of 15 residues. Unmatched junction bases numbered 5, after V lost 0 bases and J lost 3 bases. CDR3 residues: CASSLSRAGIYEQYF. In nucleotides, the CDR3 is TGTGCCAGCAGTTTATCGCGAGCGGGGATCTACGAGCAGTACTTC.

This sequence joins TRBV19 and TRBJ1-5; 9 nucleotides match TRBD1. Germline assignment: CDR1 LNHDA and CDR2 SQIVND (reference sequence). The J segment lost 2 bases and the V segment lost 7 bases, leaving 9 bases of the junction unmatched. The CDR3 length is 16 residues. The CDR3: CASKWGQGVGNQPQHF. The CDR3 DNA follows: TGTGCCAGTAAGTGGGGACAGGGCGTGGGCAATCAGCCCCAGCATTTT.

The genes are TRBV29-1 and TRBJ1-2; D is perhaps TRBD1 (6 bases). CDR1 and CDR2 (germline): SQVTM, ANQGSEA. The CDR3 totals 12 residues. V lost 3 bases, J lost 5 bases, and 10 bases lay in between. The CDR3 loop reads CSVEGRGYGYTF. The CDR3, as DNA: TGCAGCGTTGAGGGGAGGGGGTATGGCTACACCTTC.

The sample holds many counts of this clonotype. J is TRBJ1-5 and V is TRBV14; D unresolved. Germline lookup yields CDR1 SGHDN and CDR2 FVKESK. V gave up 1 base and J gave up 5 bases, with 9 bases separating them. The CDR3 consists of 14 residues. The CDR3 DNA sequence: TGTGCCAGCAGCCAAGCGGGGTCAGATCAGCCCCAGCATTTT. It yields the protein CASSQAGSDQPQHF.